The 22 T cell receptor beta chains presented below share a single source sample, sequenced in a study of shared T cell receptors in the human thymus. Clones were read by immunoSEQ multiplex PCR, and TCRdb kept only the in-frame ones, dropping some. The repertoire has 600,000 or so clones, 87% of them found once; the top ten carry roughly 0.0087%. This sample also belongs to another study, concerning human thymus T cells.

The sequencing sample was made of thymocytes. The receptors here all came from a boy younger than two with a congenital heart defect.

The chain employs TRBV7-8 and TRBJ2-7; 10 nucleotides match TRBD1. The CDR3 covers 17 residues. Germline CDR1 is SGHVS and CDR2 is FQNEAQ. J lost 3 bases, V lost 1 base, and 9 bases had no gene match. The CDR3, as DNA: TGTGCCAGCAGCTTAGAGGGGGGACAGGGGTGTCTCTACGAGCAGTACTTC. Amino acids: CASSLEGGQGCLYEQYF.

The chain combines TRBV7-2 with TRBJ2-4; D possibly corresponds to TRBD2 (5 bases). Trimming removed 2 bases at V and 7 bases at J, with 9 bases between. Germline CDR1 is SGHTA and CDR2 is FQGNSA. The CDR3 is 13 residues long. The CDR3, as DNA: TGTGCCAGCAGCTTAAATTCTAGCAACATTCAGTACTTC. Its protein product is CASSLNSSNIQYF.

The chain joins TRBV7-9 to TRBJ1-1, with D possibly TRBD1 on 5 matching bases. CDR1 SEHNR and CDR2 FQNEAQ come from the germline V gene (reference sequence). CDR3 length: 15 residues. Trimming removed 2 bases from V and 3 bases from J, with 13 bases in between. The CDR3 sequence is CASSLKEGRDTEAFF. The CDR3, as DNA: TGTGCCAGCAGCTTAAAGGAGGGGAGGGACACTGAAGCTTTCTTT.

A few counts support this clone. The chain is built from TRBV9 and TRBJ1-5, with D maybe TRBD1 (5 bases). The CDR3 is 15 residues long. V shed 0 bases and J shed 4 bases, with 11 bases lying between them. Germline CDR1 is SGDLS and CDR2 is YYNGEE. The CDR3 nucleotides read TGTGCCAGCAGCGTAGAACCAGGGCCGAATCAGCCCCAGCATTTT. Its protein product is CASSVEPGPNQPQHF.

V gene TRBV14 combines with J gene TRBJ1-2, with TRBD1 matching over 7 bases. Germline values: CDR1 SGHDN, CDR2 FVKESK. J was trimmed by 5 bases and V by 1 base; bases with no gene match: 10. The CDR3 sequence is 16 residues long. In DNA, the CDR3 is TGTGCCAGCAGCCAAGGAGCGGGTCGACAGGGTTATGGCTACACCTTC. Translation: CASSQGAGRQGYGYTF.

The chain couples TRBV27 to TRBJ2-5; 7 bases line up with TRBD1. The CDR3 has 14 amino acids. Trimming removed 3 bases from V and 3 bases from J; junction bases left unmatched: 4. Germline V CDR1 and CDR2: MNHEY, SMNVEV (reference sequence). The CDR3: CASSFPDREETQYF. The CDR3 nucleotides read TGTGCCAGCAGTTTCCCCGACAGGGAAGAGACCCAGTACTTC.

V gene TRBV19 combines with J gene TRBJ1-1; tentative D call: TRBD1 (5 bases). V was trimmed by 2 bases and J by 3 bases, leaving 10 bases between them. CDR3 length: 14 residues. The germline gives CDR1 LNHDA, CDR2 SQIVND (reference sequence). CDR3 residues: CASSISGGDTEAFF. The DNA for the CDR3 is TGTGCCAGTAGTATATCAGGAGGGGACACTGAAGCTTTCTTT. Filled out from reference TRBV19 and TRBJ1-1, the complete variable domain reads DGGITQSPKYLFRKEGQNVTLSCEQNLNHDAMYWYRQDPGQGLRLIYYSQIVNDFQKGDIAEGYSVSREKKESFPLTVTSAQKNPTAFYLCASSISGGDTEAFFGQGTRLTVV.

The chain employs TRBV19 and TRBJ1-2; D is perhaps TRBD1 (5 bases). Germline loops: CDR1 LNHDA, CDR2 SQIVND (reference sequence). Trimming removed 4 bases from V and 3 bases from J, with 9 bases in between. This CDR3 has 13 residues. In DNA, the CDR3 is TGTGCCAGTAGTAGGAGGGGAGACTATGGCTACACCTTC. It codes for CASSRRGDYGYTF.

CDR3 sequence: CASSLKSGAARPDTQYF. CDR3 nucleotide sequence: TGTGCCAGCAGTTTAAAGTCGGGAGCCGCTCGACCAGATACGCAGTATTTT. The chain joins TRBV28 to TRBJ2-3; tentative D call: TRBD2 (6 bases). Trimming stripped 2 bases from V and 4 bases from J, with 19 bases between. The CDR3 runs 17 residues. Germline lookup yields CDR1 MDHEN and CDR2 SYDVKM.

V gene TRBV5-1 combines with J gene TRBJ2-1; D unresolved. Germline V gene sequence: CDR1 SGHRS, CDR2 YFSETQ. V was shortened by 2 bases and J by 3 bases, with 6 bases between the two germline ends. The CDR3 contains 13 residues. The CDR3 here is CASSFTSYNEQFF. CDR3 sequence (DNA): TGCGCCAGCAGCTTTACGAGCTACAATGAGCAGTTCTTC.

The rearrangement links TRBV18 to TRBJ2-7; 8 bases align to TRBD2. V lost 3 bases, J lost 7 bases, and 5 bases stayed unmatched. CDR1 is KGHSH and CDR2 is LQKENI in the germline V gene. CDR3 length equals 13 residues. CDR3 region: CASSPASGREQYF. The CDR3 DNA follows: TGTGCCAGCTCACCGGCTAGCGGGCGAGAGCAGTACTTC.

The rearrangement links TRBV5-4 to TRBJ2-7; TRBD1 matches at 8 bases. CDR3 length equals 18 residues. The V gene end was trimmed by 4 bases and the J gene end by 4 bases; junction bases not matched to a gene: 19. The germline CDR1 and CDR2 sequences are SGHNT and YYREEE (reference sequence). This CDR3 reads CASSPGVEVGQVVYEQYF. The CDR3 DNA follows: TGTGCCAGCAGCCCAGGTGTAGAGGTGGGACAGGTAGTATACGAGCAGTACTTC.

As DNA, the CDR3 is TGTGCCAGCAGTTTACTGTCTGGACAGGACCTTTACGAGCAGTACTTC. Amino acids: CASSLLSGQDLYEQYF. J is TRBJ2-7 and V is TRBV27, with TRBD1 matching 7 bases. The ends lost 2 bases at V and 4 bases at J; junction bases unmatched: 11. The germline CDR1 and CDR2 sequences are MNHEY and SMNVEV (reference sequence). CDR3 length equals 16 residues.

This chain connects TRBV15 to TRBJ2-5; 8 nucleotides agree with TRBD1. In germline, CDR1 is LNHNV, CDR2 YYDKDF (reference sequence). CDR3 length equals 16 residues. V was clipped by 5 bases and J by 5 bases; unmatched bases: 13. The CDR3 loop is CATSLDRTGKRETQYF. The CDR3 coding sequence is TGTGCCACCAGCCTAGACCGGACAGGGAAGAGGGAGACCCAGTACTTC. Based on the CDR3 plus reference TRBV15 and TRBJ2-5, the full variable domain is DAMVIQNPRYQVTQFGKPVTLSCSQTLNHNVMYWYQQKSSQAPKLLFHYYDKDFNNEADTPDNFQSRRPNTSFCFLDIRSPGLGDTAMYLCATSLDRTGKRETQYFGPGTRLLVL.

The genes are TRBV13 and TRBJ1-1; TRBD1 aligns across 11 bases. Germline CDR1 PRHDT, CDR2 FYEKMQ (reference sequence). The CDR3 consists of 14 residues. The V gene end was trimmed by 3 bases and the J gene end by 3 bases; junction bases not matched to a gene: 0. The CDR3 DNA follows: TGTGCCAGCAGCTTGGGACAGGGGGACACTGAAGCTTTCTTT. Encoded protein: CASSLGQGDTEAFF.

This chain links TRBV7-6 with TRBJ2-1; weak D call: TRBD1 (5 bases). CDR3 length: 12 residues. Per the germline V gene, CDR1 is SGHVS and CDR2 is FNYEAQ. V was cut by 5 bases and J by 10 bases, with 12 bases left in between. As DNA, the CDR3 is TGTGCCAGCAGCACACCCAGGGAAGAGCAGTTCTTC. Translating it yields CASSTPREEQFF.

This rearrangement joins TRBV6-5 to TRBJ2-4; D is perhaps TRBD2 (5 bases). The CDR3 has 13 amino acids. CDR1 is MNHEY, CDR2 SVGAGI, per germline. Trimming stripped 6 bases from V and 0 bases from J, with 6 bases between. The chain's CDR3 is CASRGRAKNIQYF. In DNA form, the CDR3 reads TGTGCCAGCAGGGGGAGAGCCAAAAACATTCAGTACTTC.

The J gene is TRBJ2-7, the V gene TRBV14; 7 bases fit TRBD2. With 0 bases clipped from V and 5 bases from J, the junction kept 10 bases outside the gene matches. The V gene's germline CDR1 is SGHDN and CDR2 FVKESK. This CDR3 comprises 16 residues. CDR3: CASSQEQRGWFDEQYF. CDR3 bases: TGTGCCAGCAGCCAAGAGCAGCGGGGCTGGTTCGACGAGCAGTACTTC.

This rearrangement joins TRBV2 to TRBJ2-5; D is unresolved. The CDR3 length is 14 residues. V lost 1 base and J lost 5, with 11 bases in between. CDR1 is SNHLY, CDR2 FYNNEI, per germline. The CDR3 region is CASSEGVSTETQYF. Here the CDR3 DNA reads TGTGCCAGCAGTGAAGGGGTTAGCACGGAGACCCAGTACTTC.

J is TRBJ2-5 and V is TRBV18; D might be TRBD2 (7 bases). The CDR3 has 16 amino acids. Germline V gene sequence: CDR1 KGHSH, CDR2 LQKENI. Trimming cost V 5 bases and J 1 base, with 17 bases left between them. The CDR3 is CASSSTGRETQETQYF. In nucleotides, the CDR3 is TGTGCCAGCTCATCCACAGGGAGGGAGACCCAAGAGACCCAGTACTTC.

The rearrangement joins TRBV15 to TRBJ2-7, with a possible D match to TRBD2 (5 bases). Between the trimmed V and J ends, which lost 0 bases and 2 bases, there was a span of 14 bases. Germline V gene data show CDR1 as LNHNV and CDR2 as YYDKDF (reference sequence). The CDR3 is made up of 16 amino acids. The CDR3: CATSRDRRARTYEQYF. In DNA, the CDR3 is TGTGCCACCAGCAGAGATCGGCGGGCCAGAACCTACGAGCAGTACTTC.

This clone appeared a single time. This chain uses TRBV4-1 with TRBJ1-6, with 8 positions matching TRBD1. The ends lost 4 bases at V and 5 bases at J; junction bases unmatched: 7. Germline V gene data show CDR1 as MGHRA and CDR2 as YSYEKL. The CDR3 has 16 amino acids. In DNA form, the CDR3 reads TGCGCCAGCAGCCTAACAGGACAGGGTGATAATTCACCCCTCCACTTT. This sequence encodes CASSLTGQGDNSPLHF.